This is a list of T cell receptor beta chains from one sample in a study of blood T cell repertoires in COVID-19. Measured with immunoSEQ multiplex PCR; TCRdb has only the in-frame clones, and not every one. The sample lists some 520,000 clones; nearly 90% were seen once. The sample was peripheral blood. These receptors originate from a young man with COVID-19, enrolled during active disease. Both conserved end residues are part of each CDR3. D genes are given only for firm matches. Some rows have no size entry. The others give once, few or many, or a class for an expanded clone.

abundance | d_gene | j_gene | v_gene | CDR3aa | CDR3nt
NA | NA | TRBJ1-2 | TRBV19 | CASSLPGDYGYTF | TGTGCCAGTAGCCTGCCGGGAGACTATGGCTACACCTTC
NA | NA | TRBJ2-1 | TRBV4-1 | CASRGGSGNEQFF | TGCGCCAGCAGGGGGGGTAGCGGCAATGAGCAGTTCTTC
once | NA | TRBJ1-6 | TRBV7-8 | CASSLIGANSPLHF | TGTGCCAGCAGCTTGATTGGGGCGAATTCACCCCTCCACTTT
NA | NA | TRBJ1-5 | TRBV6-1 | CASSEDRQPQHF | TGTGCCAGCAGTGAAGATCGTCAGCCCCAGCATTTT
NA | NA | TRBJ2-2 | TRBV19 | CASSALAAGELFF | TGTGCCAGTAGTGCTTTAGCGGCCGGGGAGCTGTTTTTT
NA | TRBD2 | TRBJ2-7 | TRBV12-5 | CASGLTTTAGGPNEQYF | TGTGCTAGTGGTTTGACCACCACAGCGGGAGGGCCCAACGAGCAGTACTTC
once | NA | TRBJ2-1 | TRBV3-1/TRBV3-2 | CASSQVRPSSYNEQFF | TGTGCCAGCAGCCAAGTTCGCCCGAGCTCCTACAATGAGCAGTTCTTC
NA | TRBD1 | TRBJ1-5 | TRBV30 | CAWRMWTGGLGNQPQHF | TGTGCCTGGAGAATGTGGACAGGGGGGTTGGGCAATCAGCCCCAGCATTTT
NA | NA | TRBJ1-1 | TRBV6-1 | CASSENSNTEAFF | TGTGCCAGCAGTGAAAACAGCAACACTGAAGCTTTCTTT
NA | NA | TRBJ2-2 | TRBV2 | CASSLIGGELFF | TGTGCCAGCAGTCTGATCGGCGGGGAGCTGTTTTTT
once | TRBD2 | TRBJ2-7 | TRBV30 | CAWSITSGAYEQYF | TGTGCCTGGAGCATAACTAGCGGGGCCTACGAGCAGTACTTC
once | NA | TRBJ2-2 | TRBV3-1/TRBV3-2 | CASSQVSSTGELFF | TGTGCCAGCAGCCAAGTTTCATCCACCGGGGAGCTGTTTTTT
NA | TRBD1 | TRBJ2-5 | TRBV6-1 | CASSEHSGGTGIQETQYF | TGTGCCAGCAGTGAACATTCTGGAGGGACAGGGATTCAAGAGACCCAGTACTTC
NA | TRBD1 | TRBJ2-1 | TRBV11-2 | CASSSTDDRGNEQFF | TGTGCCAGCAGCAGTACAGATGACAGGGGGAATGAGCAGTTCTTC
NA | TRBD1 | TRBJ1-1 | TRBV5-1 | CASSSGTGGAVNTEAFF | TGCGCCAGCAGCTCCGGGACAGGGGGCGCGGTGAACACTGAAGCTTTCTTT
NA | NA | TRBJ2-7 | TRBV21-1 | CASSKRDRVNVMEYEQYF | TGTGCCAGCAGCAAACGGGACAGGGTCAATGTTATGGAGTACGAGCAGTACTTC
NA | NA | TRBJ1-2 | TRBV27 | CASSSTGNYGYTF | TGTGCCAGCAGTTCCACAGGGAACTATGGCTACACCTTC
NA | TRBD1 | TRBJ2-7 | TRBV11-2 | CASSPGTARYYEQYF | TGTGCCAGCAGCCCAGGGACAGCGAGATACTACGAGCAGTACTTC
once | TRBD1 | TRBJ1-2 | TRBV6-1 | CASSEPGQGYGYTF | TGTGCCAGCAGTGAACCCGGACAGGGTTATGGCTACACCTTC
NA | NA | TRBJ1-6 | TRBV14 | CASSQVTGWASPLHF | TGTGCCAGCAGCCAAGTAACAGGGTGGGCTTCACCCCTCCACTTT
NA | TRBD2 | TRBJ2-5 | TRBV7-9 | CASSPGLAGSFQETQYF | TGTGCCAGCAGCCCGGGACTAGCGGGGAGCTTTCAAGAGACCCAGTACTTC
NA | TRBD1 | TRBJ1-1 | TRBV10-1 | CASSEAGGRTEAFF | TGCGCCAGCAGTGAGGCAGGGGGCCGAACTGAAGCTTTCTTT
NA | NA | TRBJ1-4 | TRBV23-1 | CASSQMAGEKLFF | TGCGCCAGCAGTCAAATGGCAGGCGAAAAACTGTTTTTT
NA | TRBD1 | TRBJ1-4 | TRBV15 | CATSRDRAGQGSNEKLFF | TGTGCCACCAGCAGAGACCGGGCGGGACAGGGATCTAATGAAAAACTGTTTTTT
NA | NA | TRBJ2-1 | TRBV7-8 | CASSLVRGRLDSYNEQFF | TGTGCCAGCAGCTTAGTCCGAGGGCGTCTTGACTCCTACAATGAGCAGTTCTTC
NA | TRBD2 | TRBJ2-5 | TRBV7-2 | CASSLATSGEMGETQYF | TGTGCCAGCAGCTTAGCAACTAGCGGGGAAATGGGGGAGACCCAGTACTTC
NA | NA | TRBJ2-1 | TRBV27 | CASTTQSYNEQFF | TGTGCCAGCACGACACAGTCCTACAATGAGCAGTTCTTC
NA | TRBD1 | TRBJ2-5 | TRBV5-6 | CASSIGQGQETQYF | TGTGCCAGCAGCATCGGACAGGGACAAGAGACCCAGTACTTC
NA | NA | TRBJ1-1 | TRBV20-1 | CSATSSTEAFF | TGCAGTGCTACCTCGTCCACTGAAGCTTTCTTT
NA | TRBD1 | TRBJ2-7 | TRBV13 | CASSGPGQGYEQYF | TGTGCCAGCAGCGGACCGGGACAGGGGTACGAGCAGTACTTC